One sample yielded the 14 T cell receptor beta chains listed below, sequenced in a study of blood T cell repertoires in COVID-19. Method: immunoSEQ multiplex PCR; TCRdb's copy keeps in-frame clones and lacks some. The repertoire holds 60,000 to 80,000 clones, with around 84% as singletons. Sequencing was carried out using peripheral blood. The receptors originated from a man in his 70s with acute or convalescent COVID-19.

CDR3 sequence (DNA): TGTGCCAGCAGCCTCGGCCAGGGGAACACTGAAGCTTTCTTT. It encodes CASSLGQGNTEAFF. This chain joins TRBV3-1 (or the pseudogene TRBV3-2) and TRBJ1-1; D possibly corresponds to TRBD1 (5 bases). This CDR3 is 14 amino acids long. CDR1 and CDR2 from the germline V gene are LGHDT and YNNKEL (reference sequence). V lost 4 bases, J lost 1 base, and 10 bases lay in between.

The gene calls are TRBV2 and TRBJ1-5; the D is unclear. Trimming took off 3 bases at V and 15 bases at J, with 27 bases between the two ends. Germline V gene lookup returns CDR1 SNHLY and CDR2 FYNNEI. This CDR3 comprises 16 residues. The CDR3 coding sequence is TGTGCCAGCAGTGACTCCTCCTCTCTCGGTGCGTCCAATCGGCATTTT. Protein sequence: CASSDSSSLGASNRHF.

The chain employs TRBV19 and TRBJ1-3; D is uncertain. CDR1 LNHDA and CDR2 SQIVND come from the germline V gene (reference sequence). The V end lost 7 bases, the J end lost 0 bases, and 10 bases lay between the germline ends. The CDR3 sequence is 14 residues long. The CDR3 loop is CASTTGSSGNTIYF. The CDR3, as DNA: TGTGCCAGTACGACGGGAAGCTCTGGAAACACCATATATTTT. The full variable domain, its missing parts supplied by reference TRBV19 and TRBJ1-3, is DGGITQSPKYLFRKEGQNVTLSCEQNLNHDAMYWYRQDPGQGLRLIYYSQIVNDFQKGDIAEGYSVSREKKESFPLTVTSAQKNPTAFYLCASTTGSSGNTIYFGEGSWLTVV.

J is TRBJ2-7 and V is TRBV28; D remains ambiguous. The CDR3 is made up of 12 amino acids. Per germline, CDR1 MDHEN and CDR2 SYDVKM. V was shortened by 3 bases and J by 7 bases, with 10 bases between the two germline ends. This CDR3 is CASSFGRYEQYF. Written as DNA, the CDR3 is TGTGCCAGCAGTTTCGGTCGGTATGAGCAGTACTTC.

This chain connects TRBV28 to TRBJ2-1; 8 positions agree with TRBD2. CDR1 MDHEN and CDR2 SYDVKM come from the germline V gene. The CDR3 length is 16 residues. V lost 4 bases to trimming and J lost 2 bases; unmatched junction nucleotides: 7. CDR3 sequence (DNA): TGTGCCAGCAGTTCCCGGGGGGGGATCCCCTACAATGAGCAGTTCTTC. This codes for CASSSRGGIPYNEQFF.

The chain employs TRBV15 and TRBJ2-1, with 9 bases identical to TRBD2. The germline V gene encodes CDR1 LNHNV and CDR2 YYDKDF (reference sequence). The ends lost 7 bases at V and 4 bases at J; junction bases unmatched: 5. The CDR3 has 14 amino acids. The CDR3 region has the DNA TGTGCCACCATAGCGGGAGAGACTTACAATGAGCAGTTCTTC. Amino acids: CATIAGETYNEQFF.

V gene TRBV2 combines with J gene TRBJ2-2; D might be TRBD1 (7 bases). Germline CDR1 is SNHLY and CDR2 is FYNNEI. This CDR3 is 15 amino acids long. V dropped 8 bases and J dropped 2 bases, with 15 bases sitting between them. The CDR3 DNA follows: TGTGCCAGCCGAGGCGGGACAGCAAACACCGGGGAGCTGTTTTTT. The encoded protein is CASRGGTANTGELFF.

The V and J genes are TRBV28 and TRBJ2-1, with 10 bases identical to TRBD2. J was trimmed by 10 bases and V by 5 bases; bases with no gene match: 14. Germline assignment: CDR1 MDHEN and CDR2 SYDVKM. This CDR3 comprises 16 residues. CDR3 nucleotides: TGTGCCAGCAGTCCCCGGACTAGCGGCCAGGGGCTGGAGCAGTTCTTC. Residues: CASSPRTSGQGLEQFF. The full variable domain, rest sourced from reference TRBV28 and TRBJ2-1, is DVKVTQSSRYLVKRTGEKVFLECVQDMDHENMFWYRQDPGLGLRLIYFSYDVKMKEKGDIPEGYSVSREKKERFSLILESASTNQTSMYLCASSPRTSGQGLEQFFGPGTRLTVL.

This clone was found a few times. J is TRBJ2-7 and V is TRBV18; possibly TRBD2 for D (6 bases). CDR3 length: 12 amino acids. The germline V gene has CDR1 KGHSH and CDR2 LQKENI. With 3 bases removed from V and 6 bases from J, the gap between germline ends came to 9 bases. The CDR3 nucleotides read TGTGCCAGCTCACCGGTCGGGGGCGAGCAGTACTTC. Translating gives CASSPVGGEQYF. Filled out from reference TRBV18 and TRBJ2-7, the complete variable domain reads NAGVMQNPRHLVRRRGQEARLRCSPMKGHSHVYWYRQLPEEGLKFMVYLQKENIIDESGMPKERFSAEFPKEGPSILRIQQVVRGDSAAYFCASSPVGGEQYFGPGTRLTVT.

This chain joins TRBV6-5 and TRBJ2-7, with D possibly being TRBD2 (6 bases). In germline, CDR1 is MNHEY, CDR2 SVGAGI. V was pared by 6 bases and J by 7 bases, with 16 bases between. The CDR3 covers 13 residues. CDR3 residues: CASSGRPSGEQYF. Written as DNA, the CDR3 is TGTGCCAGCAGCGGGAGACCTTCGGGGGAGCAGTACTTC.

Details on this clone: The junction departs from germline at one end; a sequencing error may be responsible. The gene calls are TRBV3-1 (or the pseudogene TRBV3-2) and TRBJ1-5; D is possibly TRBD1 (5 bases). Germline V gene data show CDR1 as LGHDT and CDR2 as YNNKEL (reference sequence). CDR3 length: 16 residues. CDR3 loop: CASSQHQGGSYQPQHF. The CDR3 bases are TGTGCCAGCAGCCAACATCAGGGCGGTAGCTATCAGCCCCAGCATTTT.

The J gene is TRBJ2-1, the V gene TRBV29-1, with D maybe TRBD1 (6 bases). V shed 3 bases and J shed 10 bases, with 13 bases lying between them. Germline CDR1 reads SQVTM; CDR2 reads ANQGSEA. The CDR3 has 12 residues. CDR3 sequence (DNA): TGCAGCGTTGAGCCACAGGGAGTGGAGCAGTTCTTC. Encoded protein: CSVEPQGVEQFF.

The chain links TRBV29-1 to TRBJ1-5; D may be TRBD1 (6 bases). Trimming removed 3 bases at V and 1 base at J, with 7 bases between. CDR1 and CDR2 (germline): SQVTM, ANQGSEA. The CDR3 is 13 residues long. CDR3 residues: CSVDQGSNQPQHF. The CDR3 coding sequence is TGCAGCGTTGATCAGGGGAGCAATCAGCCCCAGCATTTT.

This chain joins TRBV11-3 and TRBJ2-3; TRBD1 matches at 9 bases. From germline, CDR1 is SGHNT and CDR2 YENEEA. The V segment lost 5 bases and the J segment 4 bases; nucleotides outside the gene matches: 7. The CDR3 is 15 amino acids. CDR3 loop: CASSPGQGVPDTQYF. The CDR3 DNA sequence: TGTGCCAGCAGCCCGGGACAGGGAGTCCCAGATACGCAGTATTTT.